This TCR beta chain was obtained from a study of OX40 agonist ivuxolimab in advanced cancers. Study-level background: Previous treatment with anti-PD-1, anti-PD-L1 or anti-CTLA-4 therapy was allowed; 35% to 50% had received some.

The V gene's germline CDR1 is LGHNA and CDR2 YNFKEQ. V lost 5 bases to trimming and J lost 1 base; unmatched junction nucleotides: 7. The CDR3 consists of 15 residues. Profiling relied on immunoSEQ multiplex PCR, and the TCRdb table lists in-frame clones only, not all of them. The sample has about 64,000 clones; roughly 85% are singletons. The sequences come from CD4+ or CD8+ T cells sorted from blood, collected in a trial of the OX40 agonist ivuxolimab. The chain has TRBV4-2 and TRBJ2-5; TRBD2 matches 7 bases. This receptor was taken from an adult with an advanced solid tumor such as melanoma, head and neck, liver or kidney cancer. CDR3 protein: CASSLASGIQETQYF. Here the CDR3 DNA reads TGTGCCAGCAGCTTGGCTAGCGGAATCCAAGAGACCCAGTACTTC.